The sequence of this T cell receptor (beta chain) was determined in a study of blood T cell repertoires in COVID-19. Data came from immunoSEQ multiplex PCR; TCRdb stores just in-frame clones and leaves some out. The repertoire holds 150,000 to 200,000 clones, with approximately 80% as singletons. Germline values: CDR1 SQVTM, CDR2 ANQGSEA. Trimming removed 3 bases from V and 0 bases from J, with 9 bases in between. The CDR3 sequence is 13 residues long. The chain links TRBV29-1 to TRBJ2-7; tentatively, D is TRBD2 (5 bases). The receptor was derived from a woman aged 80 or older with acute or convalescent COVID-19. Sequenced material: peripheral blood. CDR3 DNA sequence: TGCAGCGTTGAGAGCGGATCCTCCTACGAGCAGTACTTC. Its protein product is CSVESGSSYEQYF.